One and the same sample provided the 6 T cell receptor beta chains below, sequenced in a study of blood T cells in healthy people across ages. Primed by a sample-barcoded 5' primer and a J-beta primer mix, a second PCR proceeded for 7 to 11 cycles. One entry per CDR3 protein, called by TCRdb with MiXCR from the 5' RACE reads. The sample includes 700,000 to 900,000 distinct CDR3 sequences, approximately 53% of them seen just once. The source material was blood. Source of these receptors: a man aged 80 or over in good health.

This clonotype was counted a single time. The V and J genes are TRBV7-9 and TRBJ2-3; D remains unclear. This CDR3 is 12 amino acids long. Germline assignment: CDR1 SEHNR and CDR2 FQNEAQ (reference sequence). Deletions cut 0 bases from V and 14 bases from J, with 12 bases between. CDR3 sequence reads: CASSLASRYAYF. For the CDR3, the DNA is TGTGCCAGCAGCTTAGCGAGCAGATACGCGTATTTT.

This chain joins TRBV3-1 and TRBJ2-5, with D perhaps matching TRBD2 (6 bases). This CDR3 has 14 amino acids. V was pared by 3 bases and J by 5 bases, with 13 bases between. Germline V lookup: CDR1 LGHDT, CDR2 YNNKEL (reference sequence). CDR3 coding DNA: TGTGCCAGCAGCCAGTCCGGGGCGGGGGAGACCCAGTACTTC. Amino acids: CASSQSGAGETQYF.

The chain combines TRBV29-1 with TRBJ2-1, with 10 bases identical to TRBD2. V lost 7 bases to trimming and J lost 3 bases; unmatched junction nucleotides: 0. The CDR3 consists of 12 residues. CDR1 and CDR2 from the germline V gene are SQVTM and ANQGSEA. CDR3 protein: CSASGGYNEQFF. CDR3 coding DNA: TGCAGCGCTAGCGGGGGCTACAATGAGCAGTTCTTC.

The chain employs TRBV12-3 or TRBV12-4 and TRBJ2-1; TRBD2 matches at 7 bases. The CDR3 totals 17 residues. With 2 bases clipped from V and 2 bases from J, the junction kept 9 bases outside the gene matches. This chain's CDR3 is CASSLRGVLSPYNEQFF. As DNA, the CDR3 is TGTGCCAGCAGTTTACGGGGGGTCCTGAGCCCCTACAATGAGCAGTTCTTC.

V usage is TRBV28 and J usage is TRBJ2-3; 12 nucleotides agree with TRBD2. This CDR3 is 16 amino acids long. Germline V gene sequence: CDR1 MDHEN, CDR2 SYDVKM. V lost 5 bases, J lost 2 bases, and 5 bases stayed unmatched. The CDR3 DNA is TGTGCCAGCAGTCAACGACTAGCGGGGGACACAGATACGCAGTATTTT. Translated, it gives CASSQRLAGDTDTQYF.

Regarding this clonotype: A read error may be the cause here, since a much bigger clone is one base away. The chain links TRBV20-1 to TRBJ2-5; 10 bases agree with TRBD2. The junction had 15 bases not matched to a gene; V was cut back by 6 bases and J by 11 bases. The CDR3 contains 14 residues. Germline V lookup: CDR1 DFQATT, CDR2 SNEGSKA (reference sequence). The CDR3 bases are TGCAGTGCGGCCGGGACTAGCGTGACTAATGAGCAGTACTTC. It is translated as CSAAGTSVTNEQYF.